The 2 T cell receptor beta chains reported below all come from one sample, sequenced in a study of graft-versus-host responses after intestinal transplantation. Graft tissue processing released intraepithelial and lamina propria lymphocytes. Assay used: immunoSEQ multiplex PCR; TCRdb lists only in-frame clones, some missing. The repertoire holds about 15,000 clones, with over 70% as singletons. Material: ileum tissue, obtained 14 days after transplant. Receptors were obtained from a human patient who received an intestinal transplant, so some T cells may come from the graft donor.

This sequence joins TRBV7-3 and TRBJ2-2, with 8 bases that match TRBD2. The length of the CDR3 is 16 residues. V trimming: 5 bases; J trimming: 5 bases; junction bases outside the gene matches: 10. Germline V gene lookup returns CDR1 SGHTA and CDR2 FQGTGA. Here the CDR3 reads CASSPAGGRLTGELFF. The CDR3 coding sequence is TGTGCCAGCAGCCCCGCCGGCGGGAGGCTAACCGGGGAGCTGTTTTTT.

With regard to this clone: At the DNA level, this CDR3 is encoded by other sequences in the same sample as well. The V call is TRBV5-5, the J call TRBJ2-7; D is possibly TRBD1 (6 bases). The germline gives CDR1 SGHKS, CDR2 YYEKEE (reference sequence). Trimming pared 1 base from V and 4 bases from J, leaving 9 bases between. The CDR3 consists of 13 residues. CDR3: CASSLWGPYEQYF. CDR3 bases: TGTGCCAGCAGCTTGTGGGGGCCGTACGAGCAGTACTTC.